Presented here are 22 T cell receptor beta chains from one specimen sequenced in a study of HIV-infected children after antiretroviral therapy interruption. Treatment denoted: PENTA 11 planned treatment interruption arm or continuous ART arm. The TCR library was built from RNA with a 3' RACE protocol and unique molecular identifiers. TCRdb re-derived calls from the 3' RACE reads in MiXCR, one entry per CDR3 protein. The repertoire holds 40,000 to 55,000 distinct CDR3 sequences, around 4.1% seen once, with 0.6% to 0.85% in the top ten. The sample in question was CD45RA+ CD4+ T cells from PBMCs, pooled from several time points, obtained from a donor given antiretroviral therapy, either interrupted or continuous. Noted subset: naive CD4+ CD45RA+ CD45RO- T cells. The origin of the receptors is a pool of human donors with HIV.

This clonotype was counted at least ten times. The chain has TRBV10-2 and TRBJ2-7, with D possibly TRBD1 on 6 matching bases. The CDR3 runs to 14 residues. Trimming took off 3 bases at V and 2 bases at J, with 11 bases between the two ends. Germline loops: CDR1 WSHSY, CDR2 SAAADI. CDR3 nucleotide sequence: TGCGCCAGCAGTGATCCCGGACAGCCCTACGAGCAGTACTTC. It codes for CASSDPGQPYEQYF.

The V gene is TRBV29-1, the J gene TRBJ2-5; maybe TRBD1 (5 bases). V was shortened by 7 bases and J by 4 bases, with 16 bases between the two germline ends. Germline V gene lookup returns CDR1 SQVTM and CDR2 ANQGSEA. This CDR3 is 13 amino acids long. CDR3 sequence reads: CSALGANPETQYF. CDR3 in DNA: TGCAGCGCCCTAGGGGCAAACCCAGAGACCCAGTACTTC.

This clonotype has ten or more counts. The V and J genes are TRBV6-2 or TRBV6-3 and TRBJ1-1; a possible D gene is TRBD1 (5 bases). The CDR3 extends over 19 amino acids. V gave up 5 bases and J gave up 2 bases, with 27 bases separating them. CDR1 MNHEY and CDR2 SVGEGT come from the germline V gene. Here the CDR3 DNA reads TGTGCCAGCAGTCCCCATAGAGTCGCAGGGAAGAGGAAAAACACTGAAGCTTTCTTT. Protein sequence: CASSPHRVAGKRKNTEAFF.

The table lists this clonotype with a few counts. The chain employs TRBV12-3 or TRBV12-4 and TRBJ1-6; perhaps TRBD1 as D (5 bases). This CDR3 spans 17 amino acids. V lost 3 bases and J 5 bases, leaving 17 bases between the germline ends. For the CDR3, the DNA is TGTGCCAGCAGTTTGCTTGGGGGGGGACCAGATAATTCACCCCTCCACTTT. It is translated as CASSLLGGGPDNSPLHF.

This clonotype was seen at least ten times. The chain combines TRBV2 with TRBJ1-1, with D hard to call. CDR3 length: 14 residues. V was trimmed by 5 bases and J by 0 bases, leaving 10 bases between them. The germline gives CDR1 SNHLY, CDR2 FYNNEI. The CDR3 DNA follows: TGTGCCAGCAGTTCAGACATCCTGAACACTGAAGCTTTCTTT. Translated: CASSSDILNTEAFF.

This clonotype has at least ten counts. This chain links TRBV28 with TRBJ1-1; 8 positions match TRBD1. CDR3 size: 16 residues. The junction had 6 bases not matched to a gene; V was cut back by 3 bases and J by 0 bases. From germline, CDR1 is MDHEN and CDR2 SYDVKM. CDR3 DNA: TGTGCCAGCAGTTTGGGCAGGGGGCGCTTGAACACTGAAGCTTTCTTT. It specifies CASSLGRGRLNTEAFF.

This clonotype was counted many times. The chain uses TRBV6-2 or TRBV6-3 and TRBJ1-5; D ambiguous. Trimming stripped 7 bases from V and 1 base from J, with 14 bases between. This CDR3 comprises 15 residues. CDR1 MNHEY and CDR2 SVGEGT come from the germline V gene. CDR3 DNA: TGTGCCAGCACCCTCTACGTGGGAAGCAATCAGCCCCAGCATTTT. It yields the protein CASTLYVGSNQPQHF.

In its sample, this clonotype was seen many times. This chain joins TRBV5-1 and TRBJ2-1; 7 nucleotides line up with TRBD1. This CDR3 is built from 15 residues. The trim removed 0 bases at V and 8 bases at J, leaving 8 bases unmatched. Germline CDR1 SGHRS, CDR2 YFSETQ. DNA of the CDR3: TGCGCCAGCAGCTTGGTCCAGAAAACAGGGGATGAGCAGTTCTTC. Translating gives CASSLVQKTGDEQFF.

This clonotype was detected a few times. This may be a read error: a much more frequent sequence differs by one nucleotide. This chain joins TRBV12-3 or TRBV12-4 and TRBJ1-2; 10 bases fit TRBD1. This CDR3 contains 13 residues. The chain's CDR3 is CASSLTGGYGHTF. The CDR3 DNA reads as TGTGCCAGCAGTTTGACAGGGGGCTATGGCCACACCTTC.

This clonotype was counted at least ten times. V usage is TRBV9 and J usage is TRBJ2-1, with unresolved D. Germline CDR1 is SGDLS and CDR2 is YYNGEE. Trimming removed 8 bases from V and 7 bases from J, with 10 bases in between. CDR3 length: 11 residues. The CDR3 here is CASAVYNEQFF. As DNA, the CDR3 is TGTGCCAGTGCCGTGTATAATGAGCAGTTCTTC. Full variable domain (remainder filled in from reference TRBV9 and TRBJ2-1): DSGVTQTPKHLITATGQRVTLRCSPRSGDLSVYWYQQSLDQGLQFLIQYYNGEERAKGNILERFSAQQFPDLHSELNLSSLELGDSALYFCASAVYNEQFFGPGTRLTVL.

Many counts were recorded for this clonotype. The V call is TRBV4-3, the J call TRBJ2-7; possibly TRBD1 or TRBD2 for D (6 bases each). The germline gives CDR1 LGHNA, CDR2 YSLEER. This CDR3 has 16 amino acids. Trimming pared 4 bases from V and 2 bases from J, leaving 18 bases between. In nucleotides, the CDR3 is TGCGCCAGCAGCCGGGTGGGGGGCGCAGTACCCTACGAGCAGTACTTC. It encodes CASSRVGGAVPYEQYF.

This clonotype was found a few times. This chain joins TRBV5-1 and TRBJ2-3, with 7 bases lining up with TRBD2. Germline V gene sequence: CDR1 SGHRS, CDR2 YFSETQ. The CDR3 is 14 residues long. The junction had 2 bases not matched to a gene; V was cut back by 0 bases and J by 4 bases. CDR3 sequence reads: CASSLDGGADTQYF. CDR3 in DNA: TGCGCCAGCAGCTTGGATGGGGGGGCAGATACGCAGTATTTT.

The chain uses TRBV11-2 and TRBJ2-7, with D perhaps matching TRBD2 (5 bases). V gave up 3 bases and J gave up 6 bases, with 9 bases separating them. This CDR3 spans 12 amino acids. Per the germline V gene, CDR1 is SGHAT and CDR2 is FQNNGV. The DNA for the CDR3 is TGTGCCAGCAGCTTGGGAGTCCGCGAGCAGTACTTC. Its protein product is CASSLGVREQYF. The full variable domain, rest sourced from reference TRBV11-2 and TRBJ2-7, is EAGVAQSPRYKIIEKRQSVAFWCNPISGHATLYWYQQILGQGPKLLIQFQNNGVVDDSQLPKDRFSAERLKGVDSTLKIQPAKLEDSAVYLCASSLGVREQYFGPGTRLTVT.

This clonotype was counted at least ten times. This chain links TRBV4-1 with TRBJ1-1; no clear D. Germline V gene data show CDR1 as MGHRA and CDR2 as YSYEKL. This CDR3 comprises 13 residues. The V end lost 3 bases, the J end lost 8 bases, and 13 bases lay between the germline ends. This CDR3 is CASSQVMDGEAFF. For the CDR3, the DNA is TGCGCCAGCAGCCAGGTCATGGACGGAGAAGCTTTCTTT.

This clonotype was seen many times. The chain combines TRBV5-1 with TRBJ2-1, with a weak D call TRBD2 (6 bases). The CDR3 extends over 17 amino acids. The germline V gene encodes CDR1 SGHRS and CDR2 YFSETQ. Trimming removed 2 bases at V and 5 bases at J, with 20 bases between. Here the CDR3 reads CASSLKTGTHINNEQFF. The DNA of the CDR3 is TGCGCCAGCAGCTTAAAAACCGGGACTCACATAAACAATGAGCAGTTCTTC.

Ten or more counts support this clonotype. The chain links TRBV12-5 to TRBJ2-1, with D hard to call. This CDR3 contains 15 residues. Trimming cost V 7 bases and J 0 bases, with 13 bases left between them. From germline, CDR1 is LGHNT and CDR2 FRNRAP. In nucleotides, the CDR3 is TGTGCTAGTGAGCACCGGGCGACCTCCTACAATGAGCAGTTCTTC. Translated, it gives CASEHRATSYNEQFF.

At least ten counts were recorded for this clonotype. The V and J genes are TRBV20-1 and TRBJ2-7; the D gene is possibly TRBD2 (5 bases). V dropped 7 bases and J dropped 5 bases, with 12 bases sitting between them. CDR3 length: 11 residues. CDR1 is DFQATT, CDR2 SNEGSKA, per germline (reference sequence). CDR3 residues: CSGGRGHEQYF. The CDR3 coding sequence is TGCAGTGGTGGGAGAGGGCACGAGCAGTACTTC.

Details on this clonotype: A much larger clone sits a single nucleotide away, making a read error possible. The chain employs TRBV2 and TRBJ2-7; D not certain. CDR3 size: 15 residues. The germline gives CDR1 SNHLY, CDR2 FYNNEI. V was pared by 7 bases and J by 7 bases, with 23 bases between. CDR3 sequence reads: CASKGSFSSYNEQYF. The CDR3 DNA reads TGTGCCAGCAAGGGTAGCTTTAGCTCCTACAATGAGCAGTACTTC.

This clonotype was picked up many times. The chain joins TRBV19 to TRBJ2-4; weak D call: TRBD2 (6 bases). V was shortened by 6 bases and J by 8 bases, with 14 bases between the two germline ends. CDR1 is LNHDA, CDR2 SQIVND, per germline (reference sequence). The CDR3 totals 13 residues. The CDR3 region is CASRRAPGDIQYF. The CDR3 bases are TGTGCCAGTAGGCGGGCACCGGGAGACATTCAGTACTTC. The full variable domain, completed using reference TRBV19 and TRBJ2-4, is DGGITQSPKYLFRKEGQNVTLSCEQNLNHDAMYWYRQDPGQGLRLIYYSQIVNDFQKGDIAEGYSVSREKKESFPLTVTSAQKNPTAFYLCASRRAPGDIQYFGAGTRLSVL.

The rearrangement uses TRBV28 and TRBJ2-1; D might be TRBD2 (6 bases). In germline, CDR1 is MDHEN, CDR2 SYDVKM. Deletions cut 7 bases from V and 10 bases from J, with 17 bases between. This CDR3 is built from 13 residues. As DNA, the CDR3 is TGTGCCAGCAAGAACCTCCGGGACTGGGAGCAGTTCTTC. As protein: CASKNLRDWEQFF.

The V gene is TRBV5-6, the J gene TRBJ1-2, with D perhaps TRBD1 (5 bases). This CDR3 comprises 14 residues. Germline V gene lookup returns CDR1 SGHDT and CDR2 YYEEEE. V lost 2 bases to trimming and J lost 4 bases, with 12 bases between them. CDR3 in amino acids: CASSFLTAPYGYTF. For the CDR3, the DNA is TGTGCCAGCAGCTTTTTGACAGCTCCCTATGGCTACACCTTC. Full variable domain (rest looked up from reference TRBV5-6 and TRBJ1-2): DAGVTQSPTHLIKTRGQQVTLRCSPKSGHDTVSWYQQALGQGPQFIFQYYEEEERQRGNFPDRFSGHQFPNYSSELNVNALLLGDSALYLCASSFLTAPYGYTFGSGTRLTVV.

This clonotype was counted ten times or more. V gene TRBV3-1 combines with J gene TRBJ1-1, with TRBD1 matching over 7 bases. CDR3 length: 15 residues. Trimming at V came to 1 base and at J to 2 bases, leaving 4 bases not matched to a gene. Germline V CDR1 and CDR2: LGHDT, YNNKEL (reference sequence). The CDR3 region is CASSQVGQPNTEAFF. The CDR3 bases are TGTGCCAGCAGCCAAGTGGGACAGCCCAACACTGAAGCTTTCTTT. The entire variable domain, with the rest obtained from reference TRBV3-1 and TRBJ1-1, is as follows: DTAVSQTPKYLVTQMGNDKSIKCEQNLGHDTMYWYKQDSKKFLKIMFSYNNKELIINETVPNRFSPKSPDKAHLNLHINSLELGDSAVYFCASSQVGQPNTEAFFGQGTRLTVV.